Included here is one T cell receptor (beta chain) sequence, with context. This sample was included in a study of blood T cell repertoires in COVID-19. Study as a whole: The United States, Italy and Spain provided the acute and convalescent COVID-19 samples. PBMCs, B-cell-depleted T cells, or T cells were the source of the cDNA or gDNA that made up the material.

Study processing details: Amplification of reference gene primers provided the estimated nucleated cell counts. TCRdb's copy holds only in-frame clones and misses some; the assay was immunoSEQ multiplex PCR. D and trimming come from the DNA, and the V and J calls and clone size come from that table. This table has about 240,000 clones, around four fifths appearing once. Germline V gene sequence: CDR1 SEHNR, CDR2 FQNEAQ (reference sequence). This CDR3 spans 13 amino acids. V lost 1 base and J lost 8, with 9 bases in between. This rearrangement joins TRBV7-9 to TRBJ1-3; D call uncertain. Sample: peripheral blood. The TCR was taken from a man aged 30 to 45 who had recovered from COVID-19. This chain's CDR3 is CASSLEAADTIYF. CDR3 nucleotide sequence: TGTGCCAGCAGCTTAGAGGCCGCGGACACCATATATTTT.